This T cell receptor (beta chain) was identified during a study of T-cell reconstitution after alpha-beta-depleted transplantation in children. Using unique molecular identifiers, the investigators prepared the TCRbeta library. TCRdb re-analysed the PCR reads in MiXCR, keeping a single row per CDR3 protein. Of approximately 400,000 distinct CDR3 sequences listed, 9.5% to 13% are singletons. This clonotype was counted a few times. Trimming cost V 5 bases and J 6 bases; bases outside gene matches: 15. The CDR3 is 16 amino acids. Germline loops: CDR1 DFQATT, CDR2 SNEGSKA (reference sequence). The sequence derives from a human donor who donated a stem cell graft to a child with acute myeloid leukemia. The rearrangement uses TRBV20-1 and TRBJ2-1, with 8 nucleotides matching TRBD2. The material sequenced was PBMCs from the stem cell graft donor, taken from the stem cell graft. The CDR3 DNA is TGCAGTGCTGCTAGAGATCTGCGCGGGGGGCGCAATGAGCAGTTCTTC. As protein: CSAARDLRGGRNEQFF.